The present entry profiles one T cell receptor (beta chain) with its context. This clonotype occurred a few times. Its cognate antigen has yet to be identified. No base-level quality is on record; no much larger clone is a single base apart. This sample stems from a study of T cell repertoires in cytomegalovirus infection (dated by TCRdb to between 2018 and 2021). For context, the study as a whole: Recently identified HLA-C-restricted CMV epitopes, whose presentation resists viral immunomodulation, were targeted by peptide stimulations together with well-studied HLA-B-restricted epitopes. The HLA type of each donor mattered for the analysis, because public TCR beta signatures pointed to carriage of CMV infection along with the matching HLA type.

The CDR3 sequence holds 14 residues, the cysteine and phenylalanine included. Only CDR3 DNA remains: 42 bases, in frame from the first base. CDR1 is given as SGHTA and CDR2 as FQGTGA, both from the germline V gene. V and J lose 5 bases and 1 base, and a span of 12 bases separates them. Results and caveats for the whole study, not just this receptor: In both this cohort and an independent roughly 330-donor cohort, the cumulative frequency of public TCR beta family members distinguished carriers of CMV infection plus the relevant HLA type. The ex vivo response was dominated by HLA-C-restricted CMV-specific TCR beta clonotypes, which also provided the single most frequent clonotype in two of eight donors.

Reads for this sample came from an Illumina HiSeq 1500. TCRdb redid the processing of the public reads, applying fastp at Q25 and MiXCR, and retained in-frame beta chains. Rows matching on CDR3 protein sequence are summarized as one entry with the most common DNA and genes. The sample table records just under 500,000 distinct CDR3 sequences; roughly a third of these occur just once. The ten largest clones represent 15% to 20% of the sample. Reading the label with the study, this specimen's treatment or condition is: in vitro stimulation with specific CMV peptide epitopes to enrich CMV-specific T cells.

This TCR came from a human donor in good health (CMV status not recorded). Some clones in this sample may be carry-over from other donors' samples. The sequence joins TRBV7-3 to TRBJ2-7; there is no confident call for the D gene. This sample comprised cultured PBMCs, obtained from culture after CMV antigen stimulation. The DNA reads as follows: TGTGCCAGCAGCCGTGGACCTAATTCCTACGAGCAGTACTTC. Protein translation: CASSRGPNSYEQYF.